The entry below gives a single TCR beta chain sequence along with its context. Repertoires were generated with immunoSEQ multiplex PCR, while TCRdb's copy carries only in-frame clones and drops some. Among fewer than 300,000 clones listed, about 85% were seen once. The entry originates in a study of blood T cell repertoires in COVID-19. Study background: COVID-19 samples from acute and convalescent phases originated in the United States, Italy and Spain.

Germline CDR1 SGHNT, CDR2 YYREEE (reference sequence). There are 15 residues in the CDR3. V lost 4 bases and J lost 4; bases outside the gene matches: 6. This rearrangement joins TRBV5-4 to TRBJ2-1, with 9 positions matching TRBD2. The sequenced material came from peripheral blood. This TCR was recovered from a human donor with COVID-19, enrolled during active disease. The donor label of this sample is uncertain. The CDR3 here is CASSPGLAPYNEQFF. The CDR3 nucleotides read TGTGCCAGCAGCCCCGGACTAGCGCCTTACAATGAGCAGTTCTTC. The variable domain in full, completed from reference TRBV5-4 and TRBJ2-1, reads ETGVTQSPTHLIKTRGQQVTLRCSSQSGHNTVSWYQQALGQGPQFIFQYYREEENGRGNFPPRFSGLQFPNYSSELNVNALELDDSALYLCASSPGLAPYNEQFFGPGTRLTVL.